These 30 T cell receptor beta chains came from one sample sequenced in a study of OX40 agonist ivuxolimab in advanced cancers. Clones were sequenced by immunoSEQ multiplex PCR, and TCRdb holds only the in-frame ones, with some missing. The sample shows approximately 25,000 clones, 75% to 90% of them seen only once. The starting material was CD4+ or CD8+ T cells sorted from blood, obtained in a trial of the OX40 agonist ivuxolimab. Source of these receptors: an adult with an advanced solid tumor such as melanoma, head and neck, liver or kidney cancer.

By share of the sample, this clone is medium-sized (0.01 to 0.1%). The chain uses TRBV4-1 and TRBJ1-4, with D hard to call. V was shortened by 0 bases and J by 0 bases, with 5 bases between the two germline ends. The CDR3 has 15 amino acids. Germline values: CDR1 MGHRA, CDR2 YSYEKL. The CDR3 region has the DNA TGCGCCAGCAGCCAAGAGGGGTCAACTAATGAAAAACTGTTTTTT. Translated, it gives CASSQEGSTNEKLFF.

V is TRBV13 and J is TRBJ2-4; tentative D call: TRBD1 (6 bases). V gave up 7 bases and J gave up 0 bases, with 13 bases separating them. The CDR3 has 15 amino acids. From germline, CDR1 is PRHDT and CDR2 FYEKMQ (reference sequence). The CDR3 reads CASTQGALAKNIQYF. CDR3 DNA: TGTGCCAGCACACAGGGCGCTCTAGCCAAAAACATTCAGTACTTC.

This rearrangement joins TRBV9 to TRBJ2-7; 14 positions agree with TRBD2. CDR3 length equals 14 residues. CDR1 and CDR2 from the germline V gene are SGDLS and YYNGEE. After removal of 3 bases from V and 6 bases from J, the junction contained 2 bases not matched to a gene. This chain's CDR3 is CASSEGLAGAEQYF. CDR3 DNA: TGTGCCAGCAGCGAGGGACTAGCGGGAGCCGAGCAGTACTTC.

The V gene is TRBV5-4, the J gene TRBJ2-5; either TRBD1 or TRBD2 may supply D (6 bases each). CDR1 is SGHNT, CDR2 YYREEE, per germline (reference sequence). The CDR3 has 14 residues. V dropped 5 bases and J dropped 5 bases, with 16 bases sitting between them. The CDR3 protein is CASRVPGGGETQYF. In DNA, the CDR3 is TGTGCCAGCAGAGTCCCCGGGGGCGGGGAGACCCAGTACTTC.

The chain has TRBV2 and TRBJ2-7; the D gene is possibly TRBD1 (5 bases). From germline, CDR1 is SNHLY and CDR2 FYNNEI. V was pared by 6 bases and J by 6 bases, with 15 bases between. The CDR3 spans 13 residues. CDR3 coding DNA: TGTGCCAGCAGACCCAGGGATCAGGGCGAGCAGTACTTC. This sequence encodes CASRPRDQGEQYF.

The V gene is TRBV6-1, the J gene TRBJ2-3, with 7 positions matching TRBD2. This CDR3 is 15 amino acids long. V lost 10 bases, J lost 0 bases, and 10 bases stayed unmatched. Per germline, CDR1 MNHNS and CDR2 SASEGT. The CDR3 reads CATRLADSSTDTQYF. CDR3 nucleotide sequence: TGTGCCACCCGACTAGCAGACTCTAGCACAGATACGCAGTATTTT.

V and J are TRBV27 and TRBJ1-1; D is unclear. The CDR3 runs to 15 residues. Germline V gene lookup returns CDR1 MNHEY and CDR2 SMNVEV (reference sequence). V dropped 0 bases and J dropped 0 bases, with 8 bases sitting between them. The CDR3: CASSLSVMVNTEAFF. In DNA form, the CDR3 reads TGTGCCAGCAGTTTATCGGTTATGGTGAACACTGAAGCTTTCTTT.

CDR3 sequence reads: CASGLGSNEQFF. As DNA, the CDR3 is TGTGCTAGTGGTTTGGGTTCCAATGAGCAGTTCTTC. The chain links TRBV12-5 to TRBJ2-1; the D is unclear. V was trimmed by 1 base and J by 6 bases, leaving 4 bases between them. Germline-derived CDR1 and CDR2 are LGHNT and FRNRAP. This CDR3 contains 12 residues.

This clone was seen a handful of times. CDR3 bases: TGTGCCAGCAGCTTAGGGCGGCACGATCAGCCCCAGCATTTT. This codes for CASSLGRHDQPQHF. V is TRBV11-2 and J is TRBJ1-5; D is undetermined. CDR1 SGHAT and CDR2 FQNNGV come from the germline V gene. The CDR3 totals 14 residues. V was pared by 1 base and J by 5 bases, with 9 bases between.

V and J are TRBV6-4 and TRBJ2-1; TRBD2 matches 9 bases. Germline V CDR1 and CDR2: MRHNA, SNTAGT. The CDR3 spans 15 residues. V dropped 2 bases and J dropped 8; count of bases not matched to a gene: 7. The CDR3 DNA reads TGTGCCAGCAGTGACGCAGGGACTAGCAGCGATGAGCAGTTCTTC. Translating gives CASSDAGTSSDEQFF.

The chain combines TRBV27 with TRBJ2-7; D gene ambiguous. The CDR3 consists of 13 residues. In germline, CDR1 is MNHEY, CDR2 SMNVEV (reference sequence). V gave up 6 bases and J gave up 3 bases, with 12 bases separating them. The CDR3 sequence is CASSPTSNYEQYF. As DNA, the CDR3 is TGTGCCAGCAGCCCCACCTCCAACTACGAGCAGTACTTC.

V is TRBV30 and J is TRBJ2-7; D call uncertain. The CDR3 is 13 amino acids. V lost 4 bases and J lost 2, with 12 bases in between. CDR1 and CDR2 (germline): GTSNPN, SVGIG (reference sequence). The CDR3 sequence is CAWIPPVPYEQYF. The CDR3 DNA is TGTGCCTGGATCCCGCCTGTCCCCTACGAGCAGTACTTC.

The CDR3 here is CASSHRGRSGANVLTF. CDR3 DNA sequence: TGTGCCAGCAGCCACAGGGGTAGGTCTGGGGCCAACGTCCTGACTTTC. V usage is TRBV7-6 and J usage is TRBJ2-6; 7 bases line up with TRBD1. Germline CDR1 and CDR2: SGHVS and FNYEAQ. With 5 bases clipped from V and 1 base from J, the junction kept 5 bases outside the gene matches. This CDR3 comprises 16 residues.

The sample holds one count of this clone. This chain joins TRBV19 and TRBJ2-3; 9 nucleotides line up with TRBD2. Germline V gene sequence: CDR1 LNHDA, CDR2 SQIVND (reference sequence). This CDR3 spans 15 amino acids. V shed 2 bases and J 5 bases; nucleotides not matched to a gene: 5. In DNA, the CDR3 is TGTGCCAGTAGTATACTAGCGGGGTCTCTAGATACGCAGTATTTT. It codes for CASSILAGSLDTQYF.

The genes are TRBV29-1 and TRBJ1-2; D is ambiguous. The CDR3 has 11 residues. V dropped 7 bases and J dropped 0 bases, with 6 bases sitting between them. Germline assignment: CDR1 SQVTM and CDR2 ANQGSEA. CDR3 DNA sequence: TGCAGCGCGATAACTAACTATGGCTACACCTTC. It specifies CSAITNYGYTF. Looking up the rest from reference TRBV29-1 and TRBJ1-2 gives the full variable domain: SAVISQKPSRDICQRGTSLTIQCQVDSQVTMMFWYRQQPGQSLTLIATANQGSEATYESGFVIDKFPISRPNLTFSTLTVSNMSPEDSSIYLCSAITNYGYTFGSGTRLTVV.

The J gene is TRBJ2-4, the V gene TRBV7-6; D not resolved. The CDR3 has 14 amino acids. The germline CDR1 and CDR2 sequences are SGHVS and FNYEAQ. V was clipped by 3 bases and J by 8 bases, with 14 bases between them. The CDR3 loop reads CASSFLSSSDIQYF. The CDR3 bases are TGTGCCAGCAGCTTTTTGTCCTCCTCGGACATTCAGTACTTC.

V usage is TRBV7-8 and J usage is TRBJ2-7; D perhaps matches TRBD1 (6 bases). The CDR3 is 12 amino acids. Trimming took 8 bases from V and 2 from J, leaving 10 bases between them. Germline V gene lookup returns CDR1 SGHVS and CDR2 FQNEAQ. This CDR3 reads CASEDSAYEQYF. DNA of the CDR3: TGTGCCAGCGAGGACAGCGCCTACGAGCAGTACTTC. Drawing the rest from reference TRBV7-8 and TRBJ2-7, the complete variable domain is GAGVSQSPRYKVAKRGQDVALRCDPISGHVSLFWYQQALGQGPEFLTYFQNEAQLDKSGLPSDRFFAERPEGSVSTLKIQRTQQEDSAVYLCASEDSAYEQYFGPGTRLTVT.

This clone was seen just once. This chain uses TRBV9 with TRBJ1-1; TRBD1 might be the D (6 bases). This CDR3 contains 14 residues. CDR1 and CDR2 from the germline V gene are SGDLS and YYNGEE. The V end was cut by 4 bases, the J end by 5 bases, with 15 bases between. DNA for the CDR3: TGTGCCAGCAGCTTCCCCTGGACAGTGACTGAAGCTTTCTTT. Protein sequence: CASSFPWTVTEAFF.

This CDR3 is CASSPRDRGPDTQYF. The CDR3 nucleotides are TGCGCCAGCAGCCCCCGGGACAGGGGACCAGATACGCAGTATTTT. This chain connects TRBV5-1 to TRBJ2-3; 10 nucleotides line up with TRBD1. There are 15 residues in the CDR3. The V and J ends lost 4 bases and 4 bases, in that order; junction bases with no gene match: 6. Germline values: CDR1 SGHRS, CDR2 YFSETQ.

The chain links TRBV19 to TRBJ1-2; no reliable D call. Trimming took off 7 bases at V and 0 bases at J, with 15 bases between the two ends. The CDR3 runs 15 residues. CDR1 and CDR2 (germline): LNHDA, SQIVND (reference sequence). The CDR3 reads CASTPAGPANYGYTF. The CDR3 DNA follows: TGTGCCAGTACTCCGGCTGGCCCAGCTAACTATGGCTACACCTTC.

The V gene is TRBV25-1, the J gene TRBJ2-1; D gene ambiguous. In germline, CDR1 is MGHDK, CDR2 SYGVNS. V dropped 1 base and J dropped 8 bases, with 6 bases sitting between them. The CDR3 totals 12 residues. CDR3 sequence: CASSESLDEQFF. The CDR3 DNA follows: TGTGCCAGCAGTGAATCGTTAGATGAGCAGTTCTTC.

This CDR3 is CASSDRTYEQYF. CDR3 nucleotides: TGTGCCAGCAGTGACAGGACTTACGAGCAGTACTTC. V usage is TRBV7-6 and J usage is TRBJ2-7, with D perhaps TRBD1 (6 bases). Germline lookup yields CDR1 SGHVS and CDR2 FNYEAQ. This CDR3 spans 12 amino acids. V lost 6 bases to trimming and J lost 4 bases, with 10 bases between them.

Points on this clone: Other nucleotide sequences from this sample produce the same CDR3. The chain carries TRBV5-6 and TRBJ2-1; D possibly corresponds to TRBD2 (6 bases). Trimming pared 3 bases from V and 9 bases from J, leaving 16 bases between. Per the germline V gene, CDR1 is SGHDT and CDR2 is YYEEEE. The CDR3 runs 14 residues. The CDR3, as DNA: TGTGCCAGCAGCTACGGGACCGGGGGTAGTGAGCAGTTCTTC. This translates into CASSYGTGGSEQFF.

This clone was found a few times. CDR3 residues: CASSWTENNEQFF. The CDR3 region has the DNA TGTGCCAGCAGCTGGACTGAGAACAATGAGCAGTTCTTC. The chain joins TRBV7-9 to TRBJ2-1, with TRBD2 as a possible D gene (5 bases). The CDR3 spans 13 residues. Deletions cut 4 bases from V and 5 bases from J, with 9 bases between. Germline CDR1 is SEHNR and CDR2 is FQNEAQ (reference sequence).

The chain links TRBV4-1 to TRBJ2-1; the match to TRBD2 covers 14 bases. J lost 10 bases, V lost 1 base, and 15 bases had no gene match. This CDR3 is built from 19 residues. Germline lookup yields CDR1 MGHRA and CDR2 YSYEKL. CDR3 DNA: TGCGCCAGCAGCCAAGGGGGCCAGCTGGGGACTAGCGGGAGTCAAGAGCAGTTCTTC. The encoded protein is CASSQGGQLGTSGSQEQFF.

The chain carries TRBV19 and TRBJ2-3; D gene ambiguous. V was trimmed by 5 bases and J by 1 base, leaving 4 bases between them. Germline lookup yields CDR1 LNHDA and CDR2 SQIVND (reference sequence). The CDR3 extends over 12 amino acids. CDR3 residues: CASSPGTDTQYF. For the CDR3, the DNA is TGTGCCAGTAGTCCGGGCACAGATACGCAGTATTTT.

Turning to this clone: The junction shows a germline mismatch at one end, possibly a read error. Distinct nucleotide sequences in the sample also encode this CDR3. The chain employs TRBV6-5 and TRBJ2-7; D might be TRBD2 (5 bases). The CDR3 has 13 amino acids. Germline values: CDR1 MNHEY, CDR2 SVGAGI. CDR3 sequence (DNA): TGTGCCAGCAGGCCCGACGGGAAATACGAACAGTACTTC. This codes for CASRPDGKYEQYF.

The rearrangement uses TRBV27 and TRBJ1-1; D not certain. Germline V CDR1 and CDR2: MNHEY, SMNVEV (reference sequence). V lost 4 bases and J 5 bases, leaving 14 bases between the germline ends. This CDR3 is built from 14 residues. The CDR3 coding sequence is TGTGCCAGCAGTTGGTATAGGGATGGGACTGAAGCTTTCTTT. Protein sequence: CASSWYRDGTEAFF.

V usage is TRBV7-8 and J usage is TRBJ2-1; no reliable D call. CDR1 is SGHVS, CDR2 FQNEAQ, per germline. CDR3 length: 12 residues. The V and J ends lost 5 bases and 7 bases respectively, with 9 bases between them. The CDR3 loop is CASSPDGNEQFF. CDR3 nucleotide sequence: TGTGCCAGCAGCCCAGACGGAAATGAGCAGTTCTTC. Based on the CDR3 plus reference TRBV7-8 and TRBJ2-1, the full variable domain is GAGVSQSPRYKVAKRGQDVALRCDPISGHVSLFWYQQALGQGPEFLTYFQNEAQLDKSGLPSDRFFAERPEGSVSTLKIQRTQQEDSAVYLCASSPDGNEQFFGPGTRLTVL.

J is TRBJ2-5 and V is TRBV5-4; 9 bases match TRBD2. The CDR3 is made up of 18 amino acids. The germline gives CDR1 SGHNT, CDR2 YYREEE (reference sequence). Trimming removed 4 bases from V and 4 bases from J; junction bases left unmatched: 17. CDR3 protein: CASSHGRGSGGALETQYF. DNA of the CDR3: TGTGCCAGCAGCCATGGAAGAGGTAGCGGGGGTGCCTTAGAGACCCAGTACTTC.